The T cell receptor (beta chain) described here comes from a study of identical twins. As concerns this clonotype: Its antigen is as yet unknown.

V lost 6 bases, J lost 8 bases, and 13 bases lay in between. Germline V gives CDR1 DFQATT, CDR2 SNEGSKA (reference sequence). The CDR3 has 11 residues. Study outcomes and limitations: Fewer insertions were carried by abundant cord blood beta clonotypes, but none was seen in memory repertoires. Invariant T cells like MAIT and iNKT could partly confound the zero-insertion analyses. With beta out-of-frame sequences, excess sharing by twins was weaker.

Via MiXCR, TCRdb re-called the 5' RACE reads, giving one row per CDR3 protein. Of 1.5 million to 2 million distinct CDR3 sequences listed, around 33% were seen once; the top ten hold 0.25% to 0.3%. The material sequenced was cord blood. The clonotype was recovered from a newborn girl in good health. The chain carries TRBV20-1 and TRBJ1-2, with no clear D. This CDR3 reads CSAIQTRGYTF. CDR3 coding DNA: TGCAGTGCCATACAGACGAGGGGCTACACCTTC.